This T cell receptor (beta chain) stems from a study of cytomegalovirus exposure and HLA in healthy donors. Study-wide points: TCR beta chains numbering some 160 were designated cytomegalovirus-associated.

Libraries were prepared by immunoSEQ multiplex PCR; TCRdb keeps only in-frame clonotypes and omits some of them. The repertoire holds more than 85,000 clones, with over 85% as singletons. The CDR3 totals 15 residues. Per the germline V gene, CDR1 is SGHDT and CDR2 is YYEEEE. The V end was cut by 5 bases, the J end by 2 bases, with 15 bases between. In regard to this clone: Its antigen is currently unknown.

The sequencing input was PBMCs. The receptor was isolated from a woman younger than 35 in good health and CMV-seronegative. The gene calls are TRBV5-6 and TRBJ2-3; D may be TRBD2 (7 bases). The CDR3 sequence: CASRSWGGHTDTQYF. CDR3 nucleotides: TGTGCCAGCAGATCCTGGGGGGGCCACACAGATACGCAGTATTTT.